This TCR beta chain originates from a study of blood T cell repertoires in COVID-19. Study-wide context: There were acute and convalescent COVID-19 samples, and they came from the United States, Italy and Spain. T cells, B-cell-depleted T cells, or PBMCs supplied cDNA or gDNA.

The CDR3 is 14 amino acids. V lost 4 bases and J 5 bases, leaving 14 bases between the germline ends. Per the original methods: Reference gene primer amplification gave nucleated cell count estimates. The protocol was immunoSEQ multiplex PCR, while the TCRdb copy is restricted to in-frame clones and leaves out a portion. D and trimming were read from the DNA, whereas the V and J calls and clone size are those reported in that table. The table has a few hundred thousand clones, around 90% seen once. The chain carries TRBV23-1 and TRBJ1-2; no reliable D call. TRBV23-1 has ORF status, its function being uncertain. The clonotype comes from a man aged 18 to 29 with active or convalescent COVID-19. Sequencing was done on a sample of peripheral blood. The chain's CDR3 is CASSLPQVSYGYTF. CDR3 DNA: TGCGCCAGCAGTCTCCCCCAGGTTTCATATGGCTACACCTTC.